The 17 T cell receptor beta chains in this list originate from one sample, sequenced in a study of human T cells and chemical hapten exposure. TCRdb independently ran MiXCR on the RACE reads; one entry per CDR3 protein. The sample has about 70,000 distinct CDR3 sequences; 9.8% are singletons. Time point specified: patch test 1, 2 weeks after DPC sensitization. Noted treatment: therapeutic diphenylcyclopropenone sensitization with weekly scalp DPC. Sequencing used whole blood, obtained in connection with sensitization to the hapten diphenylcyclopropenone (DPC). The source is a woman aged 40 to 50 with alopecia areata. Some clones in this sample may be carry-over from other donors' samples.

This clonotype has ten or more counts. The chain links TRBV10-3 to TRBJ2-4, with 12 bases fitting TRBD1. This CDR3 has 14 residues. CDR1 and CDR2 from the germline V gene are ENHRY and SYGVKD. The V and J ends lost 4 bases and 9 bases, in that order; junction bases with no gene match: 4. The CDR3 DNA sequence: TGTGCCATCAGTGCGGGACAGGGGGCTCCCATTCAGTACTTC. Protein sequence: CAISAGQGAPIQYF.

Many counts were recorded for this clonotype. This chain connects TRBV6-5 to TRBJ1-1, with a weak D call TRBD1 (5 bases). This CDR3 is built from 15 residues. V lost 5 bases and J lost 4, with 17 bases in between. Germline lookup yields CDR1 MNHEY and CDR2 SVGAGI. The CDR3 loop is CASSTHQGSGTEAFF. Here the CDR3 DNA reads TGTGCCAGCAGTACCCACCAGGGCTCTGGCACTGAAGCTTTCTTT.

This clonotype was observed at least ten times. This chain connects TRBV12-3 or TRBV12-4 to TRBJ2-7, with TRBD1 identical over 7 bases. Losses at the gene ends were 6 bases for V and 5 bases for J; bases not matched to a gene: 7. The CDR3 sequence is 13 residues long. CDR3 in amino acids: CASRQSGQDEQYF. The DNA for the CDR3 is TGTGCCAGCAGACAAAGCGGACAGGACGAGCAGTACTTC.

In this sample, this clonotype turned up many times. The V call is TRBV7-9, the J call TRBJ1-4; maybe TRBD1 (6 bases). Germline CDR1 SEHNR, CDR2 FQNEAQ (reference sequence). The CDR3 contains 16 residues. V was trimmed by 1 base and J by 6 bases, leaving 15 bases between them. Written as DNA, the CDR3 is TGTGCCAGCAGCTTAGGAGTCCAGGGGACCTATGAAAAACTGTTTTTT. Protein sequence: CASSLGVQGTYEKLFF.

The sample holds a few counts of this clonotype. The CDR3 nucleotides are TGTGCCAGCAGCTTTCTAAGGGGAGCCTACAATGAGCAGTTCTTC. The encoded protein is CASSFLRGAYNEQFF. The chain links TRBV7-9 to TRBJ2-1; D could derive from TRBD1 or TRBD2 (5 bases each). Germline CDR1 and CDR2: SEHNR and FQNEAQ (reference sequence). Trimming left V 3 bases short and J 2 bases short, with 11 bases between. This CDR3 is 15 amino acids long. Drawing the rest from reference TRBV7-9 and TRBJ2-1, the complete variable domain is DTGVSQNPRHKITKRGQNVTFRCDPISEHNRLYWYRQTLGQGPEFLTYFQNEAQLEKSRLLSDRFSAERPKGSFSTLEIQRTEQGDSAMYLCASSFLRGAYNEQFFGPGTRLTVL.

The rearrangement links TRBV6-5 to TRBJ2-6; no clear D gene. The CDR3 covers 16 residues. V was pared by 1 base and J by 0 bases, with 7 bases between. Germline loops: CDR1 MNHEY, CDR2 SVGAGI. DNA of the CDR3: TGTGCCAGCAGTTACTTCGCCGGCTCTGGGGCCAACGTCCTGACTTTC. It codes for CASSYFAGSGANVLTF.

This sequence joins TRBV6-6 and TRBJ1-1; 7 positions agree with TRBD1. The ends lost 7 bases at V and 6 bases at J; junction bases unmatched: 11. Germline CDR1 reads MNHNY; CDR2 reads SVGAGI (reference sequence). This CDR3 comprises 14 residues. CDR3 sequence: CASTADRAFSEAFF. The CDR3 DNA follows: TGTGCCAGCACCGCCGACAGGGCCTTTTCTGAAGCTTTCTTT.

This clonotype showed up just a few times. The chain recombines TRBV3-1 with TRBJ2-2, with 9 positions matching TRBD1. CDR1 LGHDT and CDR2 YNNKEL come from the germline V gene (reference sequence). V dropped 6 bases and J dropped 3; count of bases not matched to a gene: 17. This CDR3 has 19 residues. The CDR3 DNA reads TGTGCCAGCAGGCCCGGGACAGGGACTACTGGAGCATACACCGGGGAGCTGTTTTTT. Translating it yields CASRPGTGTTGAYTGELFF.

In this sample, this clonotype turned up many times. The V and J genes are TRBV28 and TRBJ1-1; possible D gene TRBD1, 6 bases. Trimming removed 3 bases from V and 4 bases from J, with 21 bases in between. The germline V gene encodes CDR1 MDHEN and CDR2 SYDVKM. The CDR3 has 17 residues. CDR3 sequence: CASSFDPSGGQSTEAFF. CDR3 in DNA: TGTGCCAGCAGTTTTGATCCGAGCGGGGGGCAAAGCACTGAAGCTTTCTTT. Full variable domain (missing parts from reference TRBV28 and TRBJ1-1): DVKVTQSSRYLVKRTGEKVFLECVQDMDHENMFWYRQDPGLGLRLIYFSYDVKMKEKGDIPEGYSVSREKKERFSLILESASTNQTSMYLCASSFDPSGGQSTEAFFGQGTRLTVV.

In its sample, this clonotype was seen many times. J is TRBJ2-5 and V is TRBV30; 8 nucleotides align to TRBD1. The CDR3 spans 16 residues. Germline V gene sequence: CDR1 GTSNPN, CDR2 SVGIG (reference sequence). The V gene end was trimmed by 1 base and the J gene end by 1 base; junction bases not matched to a gene: 8. The DNA of the CDR3 is TGTGCCTGGAGTGGGGGGACAGGTTGGGCCCAAGAGACCCAGTACTTC. Translated, it gives CAWSGGTGWAQETQYF.

This clonotype was seen ten or more times. V and J are TRBV3-1 and TRBJ1-4; TRBD1 aligns across 7 bases. CDR1 LGHDT and CDR2 YNNKEL come from the germline V gene (reference sequence). V lost 4 bases, J lost 0 bases, and 2 bases stayed unmatched. The CDR3 extends over 15 amino acids. This chain's CDR3 is CASSRDSATNEKLFF. CDR3 in DNA: TGTGCCAGCAGCCGGGACAGCGCAACTAATGAAAAACTGTTTTTT.

This clonotype was counted ten times or more. The genes are TRBV11-2 and TRBJ2-6, with 9 bases matching TRBD1. The length of the CDR3 is 15 residues. Per the germline V gene, CDR1 is SGHAT and CDR2 is FQNNGV. The ends lost 8 bases at V and 1 base at J; junction bases unmatched: 3. CDR3 nucleotide sequence: TGTGCCAGCCGGGACAGGGCATCTGGGGCCAACGTCCTGACTTTC. Amino acids: CASRDRASGANVLTF. Complete variable domain (other parts from reference TRBV11-2 and TRBJ2-6): EAGVAQSPRYKIIEKRQSVAFWCNPISGHATLYWYQQILGQGPKLLIQFQNNGVVDDSQLPKDRFSAERLKGVDSTLKIQPAKLEDSAVYLCASRDRASGANVLTFGAGSRLTVL.

This clonotype was recorded many times. This chain links TRBV7-6 with TRBJ2-2, with 7 bases identical to TRBD1. V lost 5 bases to trimming and J lost 6 bases; unmatched junction nucleotides: 12. The CDR3 has 16 residues. Germline V CDR1 and CDR2: SGHVS, FNYEAQ. CDR3 residues: CASSKRGQEIPGELFF. The CDR3 DNA follows: TGTGCCAGCAGCAAAAGAGGACAGGAAATTCCCGGGGAGCTGTTTTTT.

This sequence joins TRBV6-5 and TRBJ2-7; TRBD1 might be the D (7 bases). The CDR3 spans 14 residues. V shed 7 bases and J shed 1 base, with 14 bases lying between them. Germline CDR1 reads MNHEY; CDR2 reads SVGAGI. The CDR3 spells CASKRGTESYEQYF. Here the CDR3 DNA reads TGTGCCAGCAAACGGGGGACAGAGTCCTACGAGCAGTACTTC.

This clonotype has ten or more counts. This sequence joins TRBV2 and TRBJ1-2, with D unresolved. CDR1 and CDR2 from the germline V gene are SNHLY and FYNNEI. The CDR3 contains 14 residues. With 6 bases removed from V and 4 bases from J, the gap between germline ends came to 15 bases. CDR3 protein: CASSRHAWAYGYTF. For the CDR3, the DNA is TGTGCCAGCAGCCGACATGCGTGGGCCTATGGCTACACCTTC.

There are many counts of this clonotype. The chain uses TRBV7-3 and TRBJ2-5; D gene ambiguous. From germline, CDR1 is SGHTA and CDR2 FQGTGA. Trimming stripped 5 bases from V and 2 bases from J, with 9 bases between. This CDR3 has 13 amino acids. For the CDR3, the DNA is TGTGCCAGCAGCGAAGGGCCACAAGAGACCCAGTACTTC. Encoded protein: CASSEGPQETQYF.

This clonotype has a count of ten or more. This chain links TRBV29-1 with TRBJ1-2, with D tentatively TRBD1 (5 bases). CDR3 size: 13 residues. CDR1 is SQVTM and CDR2 is ANQGSEA in the germline V gene. The ends were cut back, 4 bases at V and 5 bases at J, with 14 bases in the middle. CDR3 loop: CSVGEVEGYGYTF. The DNA for the CDR3 is TGCAGCGTTGGGGAGGTTGAGGGGTATGGCTACACCTTC.